These 10 T cell receptor beta chains were all obtained from the same sample, sequenced in a study of control samples from healthy donors and cancer patients. Generated by immunoSEQ multiplex PCR, the TCRdb table keeps only in-frame clones and is missing some. The sample lists 120,000 or so clones; about 90% were seen once. Sequenced sample: blood. The receptors come from a man aged 60-69 years in good health.

The chain uses TRBV6-5 and TRBJ2-7; D may be TRBD1 (6 bases). The length of the CDR3 is 14 residues. V gave up 0 bases and J gave up 2 bases, with 8 bases separating them. The germline V gene encodes CDR1 MNHEY and CDR2 SVGAGI. The CDR3 coding sequence is TGTGCCAGCAGTTACTCGGGGACAACCTACGAGCAGTACTTC. This gives the protein CASSYSGTTYEQYF.

The V call is TRBV7-9, the J call TRBJ1-2, with 7 bases matching TRBD1. V gave up 5 bases and J gave up 5 bases; unmatched junction bases: 11. The CDR3 is 15 residues long. Per the germline V gene, CDR1 is SEHNR and CDR2 is FQNEAQ (reference sequence). The CDR3 sequence is CASSASGTAKYGYTF. The CDR3 DNA reads TGTGCCAGCAGCGCCTCCGGGACAGCCAAATATGGCTACACCTTC. The whole variable domain, filled in from reference TRBV7-9 and TRBJ1-2, reads DTGVSQNPRHKITKRGQNVTFRCDPISEHNRLYWYRQTLGQGPEFLTYFQNEAQLEKSRLLSDRFSAERPKGSFSTLEIQRTEQGDSAMYLCASSASGTAKYGYTFGSGTRLTVV.

This clone occurred a few times. The chain links TRBV28 to TRBJ1-4; the match to TRBD1 covers 12 bases. Germline V gives CDR1 MDHEN, CDR2 SYDVKM. V dropped 6 bases and J dropped 7; count of bases not matched to a gene: 12. The CDR3 is made up of 17 amino acids. Here the CDR3 reads CASSSPGQGARSEKLFF. The CDR3 region has the DNA TGTGCCAGCAGCTCTCCGGGACAGGGGGCGCGTAGTGAAAAACTGTTTTTT.

The chain couples TRBV7-2 to TRBJ1-2, with D possibly being TRBD1 (6 bases). Germline assignment: CDR1 SGHTA and CDR2 FQGNSA. The V and J ends lost 3 bases and 5 bases respectively, with 19 bases between them. CDR3 size: 16 residues. The CDR3: CASSLDGTNVKYGYTF. The CDR3 coding sequence is TGTGCCAGCAGCTTGGACGGGACAAACGTTAAGTATGGCTACACCTTC.

This clone has a single count. J is TRBJ1-2 and V is TRBV19, with 9 positions matching TRBD1. With V trimmed by 4 bases and J by 13 bases, 4 bases remained unmatched. CDR1 and CDR2 from the germline V gene are LNHDA and SQIVND (reference sequence). The CDR3 is 11 residues long. The CDR3 coding sequence is TGTGCCAGTAGTAGGGGGACAGGGCGCACCTTC. As protein: CASSRGTGRTF. Based on the CDR3 plus reference TRBV19 and TRBJ1-2, the full variable domain is DGGITQSPKYLFRKEGQNVTLSCEQNLNHDAMYWYRQDPGQGLRLIYYSQIVNDFQKGDIAEGYSVSREKKESFPLTVTSAQKNPTAFYLCASSRGTGRTFGSGTRLTVV.

The chain carries TRBV24-1 and TRBJ1-5; TRBD1 is a possible D gene (5 bases). Germline V lookup: CDR1 KGHDR, CDR2 SFDVKD. The length of the CDR3 is 13 residues. Trimming cost V 1 base and J 6 bases, with 6 bases left between them. The CDR3 DNA sequence: TGTGCCACCAGTGATTTTGGGGGTCAGCCCCAGCATTTT. Translation gives CATSDFGGQPQHF.

This chain links TRBV7-8 with TRBJ2-2; D not resolved. Germline V CDR1 and CDR2: SGHVS, FQNEAQ. The length of the CDR3 is 15 residues. V lost 5 bases and J 4 bases, leaving 14 bases between the germline ends. In DNA form, the CDR3 reads TGTGCCAGCAGCCCCTGGGGTATGGGCACCGGGGAGCTGTTTTTT. It specifies CASSPWGMGTGELFF.

The chain carries TRBV28 and TRBJ1-1; TRBD1 matches 7 bases. Unmatched junction bases numbered 3, after V lost 6 bases and J lost 2 bases. CDR3 length: 13 residues. Germline-derived CDR1 and CDR2 are MDHEN and SYDVKM. CDR3 loop: CASSRQGNTEAFF. The CDR3 bases are TGTGCCAGCAGCAGACAGGGTAACACTGAAGCTTTCTTT.

This rearrangement joins TRBV28 to TRBJ1-5; 11 bases align to TRBD1. CDR1 and CDR2 from the germline V gene are MDHEN and SYDVKM. Trimming at V came to 1 base and at J to 10 bases, leaving 6 bases not matched to a gene. This CDR3 region has 15 residues. CDR3 nucleotides: TGTGCCAGCAGTTTATTCGGACAGGGGGCAAGACCCCAGCATTTT. Its translation is CASSLFGQGARPQHF.

The chain joins TRBV28 to TRBJ1-5, with 8 bases lining up with TRBD1. V lost 6 bases, J lost 5 bases, and 6 bases stayed unmatched. Germline V gives CDR1 MDHEN, CDR2 SYDVKM. The CDR3 runs to 14 residues. Here the CDR3 DNA reads TGTGCCAGCAGGCCGACCAGGGGGCATCAGCCCCAGCATTTT. It codes for CASRPTRGHQPQHF.